The source of this T cell receptor beta chain is a study of response to subunit inactivated influenza vaccine. Each CDR3 protein is one row after TCRdb ran MiXCR on the RT-PCR reads. The sample carries hundreds of thousands of distinct CDR3 sequences, around 14% recorded once. Study-level findings and limits: A suggestion made by the authors is that each seasonal influenza vaccination recruits few new T cells.

This clonotype was detected many times. The antigen is unknown. The sequenced sample was PBMCs from blood, obtained approximately 13 days after vaccination. This sequence was found in a man aged 45-60 years who received an inactivated influenza vaccine.

Here the CDR3 reads CASRPAGGRETQYF. The CDR3 coding sequence is TGTGCCAGCAGACCAGCGGGAGGGCGGGAGACCCAGTACTTC. This chain joins TRBV12-3 or TRBV12-4 and TRBJ2-5, with 10 nucleotides matching TRBD2. The V segment lost 6 bases and the J segment 5 bases; nucleotides outside the gene matches: 6. The CDR3 consists of 14 residues.